What follows are 32 T cell receptor beta chains derived from one specimen sequenced in a study of cytomegalovirus exposure and HLA in healthy donors. The primer mix had 60 Vbeta and 13 Jbeta primers. Profiling relied on immunoSEQ multiplex PCR, and the TCRdb table lists in-frame clones only, not all of them. The table includes over 200,000 clones, more than 70% detected once. Specimen: PBMCs. These TCRs come from a human donor in good health.

This clone has more than one count but fewer than ten. The J gene is TRBJ1-2, the V gene TRBV4-3; no firm D call. V shed 0 bases and J shed 0 bases, with 8 bases lying between them. This CDR3 has 15 amino acids. CDR1 LGHNA and CDR2 YSLEER come from the germline V gene. CDR3: CASSQDPGANYGYTF. DNA of the CDR3: TGCGCCAGCAGCCAAGATCCCGGAGCTAACTATGGCTACACCTTC.

In its sample, this clone was seen once. The gene calls are TRBV2 and TRBJ1-4, with D possibly matching TRBD1 (5 bases). V lost 4 bases to trimming and J lost 5 bases, with 14 bases between them. CDR1 and CDR2 (germline): SNHLY, FYNNEI. This CDR3 region has 15 residues. In DNA, the CDR3 is TGTGCCAGCAGTGTTCCGCAGGGCCGAAATGAAAAACTGTTTTTT. This sequence encodes CASSVPQGRNEKLFF.

The rearrangement joins TRBV7-9 to TRBJ1-1; D is perhaps TRBD1 (5 bases). The germline gives CDR1 SEHNR, CDR2 FQNEAQ (reference sequence). The CDR3 is 15 residues long. Trimming stripped 5 bases from V and 0 bases from J, with 13 bases between. The CDR3 reads CASSIRQQLNTEAFF. The CDR3 bases are TGTGCCAGCAGCATAAGACAGCAACTGAACACTGAAGCTTTCTTT.

V is TRBV6-5 and J is TRBJ2-7, with D tentatively TRBD1 (6 bases). Trimming cost V 6 bases and J 4 bases, with 22 bases left between them. The CDR3 loop spans 16 amino acids. Germline CDR1 reads MNHEY; CDR2 reads SVGAGI. The CDR3 loop reads CASSYNRDTSSYEQYF. CDR3 nucleotides: TGTGCCAGCAGCTACAACAGGGACACCTCCTCTTACGAGCAGTACTTC.

The rearrangement links TRBV7-9 to TRBJ1-1; 7 bases map to TRBD1. V was clipped by 5 bases and J by 5 bases; unmatched bases: 5. The CDR3 has 13 amino acids. Germline V CDR1 and CDR2: SEHNR, FQNEAQ (reference sequence). The CDR3 is CASSRTGVTEAFF. CDR3 coding DNA: TGTGCCAGCAGCCGAACAGGGGTGACTGAAGCTTTCTTT.

This chain connects TRBV4-1 to TRBJ2-1; 14 bases match TRBD2. This CDR3 has 19 residues. V lost 4 bases to trimming and J lost 4 bases; unmatched junction nucleotides: 12. Looked up from germline, CDR1 is MGHRA and CDR2 is YSYEKL. DNA of the CDR3: TGCGCCAGCAGCCCGAGCTATGGGACTAGCGGGAGTAGGTACAATGAGCAGTTCTTC. Protein: CASSPSYGTSGSRYNEQFF.

The CDR3 loop reads CASKGQYNEKLFF. CDR3 bases: TGTGCCAGCAAGGGACAGTACAATGAAAAACTGTTTTTT. This chain connects TRBV2 to TRBJ1-4, with 7 bases that match TRBD1. Per the germline V gene, CDR1 is SNHLY and CDR2 is FYNNEI. The length of the CDR3 is 13 residues. The V and J ends lost 7 bases and 5 bases, in that order; junction bases with no gene match: 4.

This chain connects TRBV7-9 to TRBJ2-5; D may be TRBD1 (6 bases). Germline CDR1 is SEHNR and CDR2 is FQNEAQ (reference sequence). Trimming took 6 bases from V and 0 from J, leaving 14 bases between them. The CDR3 spans 15 residues. The CDR3 is CASRPSDSHQETQYF. The CDR3 coding sequence is TGTGCCAGCAGGCCCTCGGACAGTCACCAAGAGACCCAGTACTTC.

This clone was observed a handful of times. This chain connects TRBV10-3 to TRBJ2-7, with TRBD2 as a possible D gene (6 bases). V shed 5 bases and J shed 0 bases, with 20 bases lying between them. The CDR3 length is 17 residues. Germline V gene sequence: CDR1 ENHRY, CDR2 SYGVKD. CDR3 DNA: TGTGCCATCAGTCCGAGACTAAATGTGACTAGCTCCTACGAGCAGTACTTC. This translates into CAISPRLNVTSSYEQYF.

The chain couples TRBV18 to TRBJ2-3; D is undetermined. Per the germline V gene, CDR1 is KGHSH and CDR2 is LQKENI. The V end was cut by 3 bases, the J end by 2 bases, with 12 bases between. This CDR3 is 15 amino acids long. The CDR3 loop reads CASSPRVSSTDTQYF. CDR3 coding DNA: TGTGCCAGCTCACCGCGAGTTTCGTCCACAGATACGCAGTATTTT.

This chain links TRBV7-9 with TRBJ2-5; 9 nucleotides align to TRBD1. The J segment lost 5 bases and the V segment lost 3 bases, leaving 7 bases of the junction unmatched. CDR3 size: 15 residues. CDR1 is SEHNR and CDR2 is FQNEAQ in the germline V gene (reference sequence). The CDR3 here is CASSLGQGTVETQYF. CDR3 sequence (DNA): TGTGCCAGCAGCTTGGGACAGGGTACGGTGGAGACCCAGTACTTC.

The genes are TRBV7-3 and TRBJ2-1; 7 nucleotides align to TRBD2. This CDR3 spans 16 amino acids. CDR1 is SGHTA and CDR2 is FQGTGA in the germline V gene. After removal of 4 bases from V and 8 bases from J, the junction contained 14 bases not matched to a gene. The CDR3 nucleotides read TGTGCCAGCAGCTCCCCCCCCGGGCGGGAGCGGGATGAGCAGTTCTTC. Protein: CASSSPPGRERDEQFF.

This clone was recorded a few times. It is likely a read error: a sequence one base away is far more abundant. The V and J genes are TRBV4-2 and TRBJ1-1; 9 nucleotides match TRBD1. The germline gives CDR1 LGHNA, CDR2 YNFKEQ. Losses at the gene ends were 1 base for V and 4 bases for J; bases not matched to a gene: 4. This CDR3 is built from 15 residues. CDR3 in amino acids: CASSQGDREATEAFF. In DNA, the CDR3 is TGTGCCAGCAGCCAAGGGGACAGGGAGGCCACTGAAGCTTTCTTT.

This chain uses TRBV19 with TRBJ2-1; 10 nucleotides align to TRBD1. This CDR3 region has 15 residues. Germline-derived CDR1 and CDR2 are LNHDA and SQIVND (reference sequence). The junction had 6 bases not matched to a gene; V was cut back by 4 bases and J by 6 bases. The CDR3 coding sequence is TGTGCCAGTAGTACCGACAGGGGGCCCCTCAATGAGCAGTTCTTC. Its translation is CASSTDRGPLNEQFF.

The chain uses TRBV10-3 and TRBJ1-4, with 8 positions matching TRBD1. Germline V gene sequence: CDR1 ENHRY, CDR2 SYGVKD. With 4 bases clipped from V and 7 bases from J, the junction kept 5 bases outside the gene matches. The CDR3 runs to 14 residues. The CDR3 reads CAISGTGKGEKLFF. The CDR3 DNA reads TGTGCCATCAGTGGGACAGGGAAGGGTGAAAAACTGTTTTTT.

The V gene is TRBV2, the J gene TRBJ2-1, with a tentative D call TRBD2 (5 bases). This CDR3 has 14 residues. Between the trimmed V and J ends, which lost 6 bases and 7 bases, there was a span of 16 bases. The germline V gene has CDR1 SNHLY and CDR2 FYNNEI. The DNA of the CDR3 is TGTGCCAGCAGCTCTGGACTGGTGAGGAATGAGCAGTTCTTC. Its protein product is CASSSGLVRNEQFF. Full variable domain (missing parts from reference TRBV2 and TRBJ2-1): EPEVTQTPSHQVTQMGQEVILRCVPISNHLYFYWYRQILGQKVEFLVSFYNNEISEKSEIFDDQFSVERPDGSNFTLKIRSTKLEDSAMYFCASSSGLVRNEQFFGPGTRLTVL.

The rearrangement joins TRBV28 to TRBJ2-5, with TRBD2 identical over 8 bases. Judging by the DNA end, TRBJ2-7 fits better; the J call may be wrong. CDR1 and CDR2 from the germline V gene are MDHEN and SYDVKM. CDR3 length: 15 residues. The DNA for the CDR3 is TGTGCCAGCAGTTTGTCGGTAGCGGGACGCTACGAGCAGTACTTC. It specifies CASSLSVAGRYEQYF.

The chain combines TRBV7-2 with TRBJ2-5, with D unresolved. TRBJ2-7 matches the DNA end more closely, so the J call is doubtful. Looked up from germline, CDR1 is SGHTA and CDR2 is FQGNSA. This CDR3 spans 12 amino acids. The CDR3 region is CASLSNSYEQYF. The CDR3 DNA reads TGTGCCAGCCTATCGAACTCCTACGAGCAGTACTTC.

The chain recombines TRBV4-1 with TRBJ2-3; tentatively, D is TRBD2 (5 bases). This CDR3 region has 15 residues. Germline loops: CDR1 MGHRA, CDR2 YSYEKL. V lost 1 base to trimming and J lost 4 bases, with 12 bases between them. CDR3 sequence: CASSQVGEGADTQYF. In nucleotides, the CDR3 is TGCGCCAGCAGCCAAGTGGGAGAGGGTGCAGATACGCAGTATTTT.

The rearrangement joins TRBV6-5 to TRBJ2-3; D possibly corresponds to TRBD2 (5 bases). The CDR3 is made up of 15 amino acids. The ends were cut back, 6 bases at V and 2 bases at J, with 15 bases in the middle. Germline CDR1 is MNHEY and CDR2 is SVGAGI. CDR3 residues: CASSNRRVDTDTQYF. CDR3 nucleotide sequence: TGTGCCAGCAGCAACCGGCGGGTAGACACAGATACGCAGTATTTT.

The chain joins TRBV28 to TRBJ2-7; D is unclear. CDR3 length: 11 amino acids. CDR1 and CDR2 (germline): MDHEN, SYDVKM. The V and J ends lost 3 bases and 2 bases respectively, with 2 bases between them. CDR3 nucleotides: TGTGCCAGCAGTTTCGCCTACGAGCAGTACTTC. Amino acid sequence: CASSFAYEQYF.

This chain uses TRBV27 with TRBJ2-7, with TRBD2 matching 13 bases. The CDR3 extends over 15 amino acids. Germline CDR1 reads MNHEY; CDR2 reads SMNVEV (reference sequence). The J segment lost 2 bases and the V segment lost 6 bases, leaving 4 bases of the junction unmatched. The CDR3 region is CASRTGTSGTYEQYF. DNA for the CDR3: TGTGCCAGCAGGACGGGGACTAGCGGGACCTACGAGCAGTACTTC.

The chain combines TRBV18 with TRBJ2-7; 8 bases agree with TRBD1. This CDR3 contains 14 residues. V trimming: 4 bases; J trimming: 2 bases; junction bases outside the gene matches: 4. CDR1 is KGHSH and CDR2 is LQKENI in the germline V gene. CDR3 nucleotides: TGTGCCAGCTCACTGGGACAGGCTGCCTACGAGCAGTACTTC. Translating it yields CASSLGQAAYEQYF.

This clone was observed once. CDR3 sequence (DNA): TGCAGCGTTGAAATACAGTTCGGCCAAGAGACCCAGTACTTC. Translation: CSVEIQFGQETQYF. The V gene is TRBV29-1, the J gene TRBJ2-5; D gene ambiguous. The length of the CDR3 is 14 residues. CDR1 is SQVTM, CDR2 ANQGSEA, per germline. Trimming removed 2 bases at V and 1 base at J, with 11 bases between.

The chain uses TRBV5-1 and TRBJ1-1, with D possibly matching TRBD1 (6 bases). Germline V gene sequence: CDR1 SGHRS, CDR2 YFSETQ. Trimming left V 7 bases short and J 1 base short, with 11 bases between. The CDR3 contains 13 residues. The CDR3 coding sequence is TGCGCCAGCGTCGGACAGCCGAACACTGAAGCTTTCTTT. Residues: CASVGQPNTEAFF.

The chain employs TRBV25-1 and TRBJ2-7; the D gene is possibly TRBD1 (5 bases). V was cut by 2 bases and J by 2 bases, with 10 bases left in between. This CDR3 has 14 amino acids. Germline CDR1 and CDR2: MGHDK and SYGVNS. The CDR3, as DNA: TGTGCCAGCAGTGAAAGGGGTTACCCCTACGAGCAGTACTTC. This codes for CASSERGYPYEQYF.

This clone was detected a few times. This sequence joins TRBV5-1 and TRBJ2-7, with 10 positions matching TRBD2. This CDR3 has 15 amino acids. Trimming cost V 2 bases and J 0 bases; bases outside gene matches: 2. Germline CDR1 and CDR2: SGHRS and YFSETQ. CDR3 DNA: TGCGCCAGCAGCTTAACTAGCGGGGACTCCTACGAGCAGTACTTC. This encodes CASSLTSGDSYEQYF.

This chain connects TRBV14 to TRBJ1-1, with D possibly TRBD1 on 6 matching bases. With 4 bases removed from V and 5 bases from J, the gap between germline ends came to 14 bases. From germline, CDR1 is SGHDN and CDR2 FVKESK. CDR3 length: 14 amino acids. Here the CDR3 reads CASSLRQVGTEAFF. For the CDR3, the DNA is TGTGCCAGCAGCCTTAGACAGGTTGGGACTGAAGCTTTCTTT.

The J gene is TRBJ2-2, the V gene TRBV6-6; D possibly corresponds to TRBD2 (6 bases). The CDR3 is 15 residues long. Trimming stripped 6 bases from V and 4 bases from J, with 15 bases between. From germline, CDR1 is MNHNY and CDR2 SVGAGI (reference sequence). CDR3 nucleotide sequence: TGTGCCAGCAGCTATCCTGGGCGGGGCACCGGGGAGCTGTTTTTT. Translation gives CASSYPGRGTGELFF.

The rearrangement links TRBV18 to TRBJ2-7; no definite D call. Between the trimmed V and J ends, which lost 1 base and 5 bases, there was a span of 15 bases. Per germline, CDR1 KGHSH and CDR2 LQKENI. The CDR3 spans 15 residues. The CDR3 DNA is TGTGCCAGCTCACCACTTTCCCACTGGGCCCACGAGCAGTACTTC. This encodes CASSPLSHWAHEQYF.

V is TRBV7-6 and J is TRBJ2-1, with 11 bases fitting TRBD1. J was trimmed by 2 bases and V by 5 bases; bases with no gene match: 2. The CDR3 has 15 residues. Looked up from germline, CDR1 is SGHVS and CDR2 is FNYEAQ. CDR3 sequence (DNA): TGTGCCAGCAGCCGGGGACAGGGGGCCTACAATGAGCAGTTCTTC. Translation: CASSRGQGAYNEQFF.

The rearrangement joins TRBV11-2 to TRBJ2-2, with a tentative D call TRBD1 (6 bases). The length of the CDR3 is 17 residues. V was shortened by 0 bases and J by 1 base, with 12 bases between the two germline ends. Looked up from germline, CDR1 is SGHAT and CDR2 is FQNNGV. The CDR3 DNA reads as TGTGCCAGCAGCTTAGATCGAAGGACAGTGAACACCGGGGAGCTGTTTTTT. Translating it yields CASSLDRRTVNTGELFF.